This entry features one T cell receptor (beta chain) sequence. Its antigen remains unknown. The data were taken from a study of OX40 agonist ivuxolimab in advanced cancers. Study overall: Two patients with cutaneous melanoma and one with hepatocellular carcinoma, three in total, showed partial responses. Study outcomes and limitations: Partial responders treated at 0.1-3.0 mg/kg exhibited clonal expansion among the lowest measured.

V was pared by 8 bases and J by 5 bases, with 7 bases of the junction left unmatched. CDR3 size: 15 residues. The germline CDR1 and CDR2 sequences are MGHDK and SYGVNS. The protocol was immunoSEQ multiplex PCR, while the TCRdb copy is restricted to in-frame clones and leaves out a portion. The sample contains tens of thousands of clones, 92% of which appear only once. The rearrangement joins TRBV25-1 to TRBJ2-5; 14 bases are shared with TRBD2. This TCR derives from an adult with an advanced solid tumor such as melanoma, head and neck, liver or kidney cancer. This sample comprised CD4+ or CD8+ T cells sorted from blood, obtained in a trial of the OX40 agonist ivuxolimab. The CDR3 is CASGPGLAGVETQYF. DNA of the CDR3: TGTGCCAGCGGACCGGGACTAGCGGGGGTTGAGACCCAGTACTTC.